This T cell receptor beta chain stems from a study of control samples from healthy donors and cancer patients (dated by TCRdb to about 2020). In regard to this clone: Which antigen it targets is not known. No qualities accompany the bases; no much larger clone lies one base away.

The library was made by the immunoSEQ multiplex PCR assay. In its TCRdb copy, this immuneACCESS table keeps in-frame sequences only and misses some clones. Where compared with another copy, unresolved V genes explain less than half of these, and the others have no known cause. The table for this sample lists 150,000 to 200,000 clones; around 91% of them were counted only once. 1.1% to 1.5% of the sample is held by the ten biggest clonotypes. V is reduced by 5 bases and J by 2 bases, leaving a spacing of 16 bases between them. CDR1 and CDR2 were assigned from the germline V gene as MNHEY and SVGAGI. The CDR3, from cysteine to phenylalanine, totals 15 residues. CDR3 DNA is the only sequence kept; it has 45 bases, read in frame from the first base.

The sequenced material came from blood. The V and J segments used are TRBV6-5 and TRBJ2-7, and the D gene may be TRBD2, 5 bases matching. The receptor's source is a woman aged 45 to 65 in good health. The DNA sequence is given as TGTGCCAGCAGTCAACCTTCCGGAGGCACCTACGAGCAGTACTTC. The resulting protein is CASSQPSGGTYEQYF.